This entry lists 26 T cell receptor beta chains sequenced from one sample in a study of control samples from healthy donors and cancer patients. Profiling relied on immunoSEQ multiplex PCR, and the TCRdb table lists in-frame clones only, not all of them. Of over 100,000 clones in the sample, about 91% were seen once. Sequencing was carried out using blood. The receptor set was obtained from a woman aged 18-29 years in good health.

DNA for the CDR3: TGTGCCAGCAGCAAGACAGGGTGGGGCAATCAGCCCCAGCATTTT. Translating gives CASSKTGWGNQPQHF. The chain recombines TRBV28 with TRBJ1-5; the match to TRBD1 covers 7 bases. Germline CDR1 MDHEN, CDR2 SYDVKM. The CDR3 covers 15 residues. After removal of 6 bases from V and 2 bases from J, the junction contained 7 bases not matched to a gene.

The chain uses TRBV7-2 and TRBJ2-1; a possible D gene is TRBD1 (6 bases). CDR3 length equals 14 residues. Deletions cut 0 bases from V and 4 bases from J, with 7 bases between. Germline lookup yields CDR1 SGHTA and CDR2 FQGNSA. Here the CDR3 reads CASSLAQGYNEQFF. The CDR3 bases are TGTGCCAGCAGCTTAGCTCAGGGGTACAATGAGCAGTTCTTC.

The V call is TRBV28, the J call TRBJ2-7; 7 bases agree with TRBD1. The CDR3 loop spans 13 amino acids. After removal of 4 bases from V and 3 bases from J, the junction contained 3 bases not matched to a gene. Germline V lookup: CDR1 MDHEN, CDR2 SYDVKM. CDR3: CASSSTGLYEQYF. The CDR3 nucleotides are TGTGCCAGCAGTTCGACAGGGCTCTACGAGCAGTACTTC.

J is TRBJ1-1 and V is TRBV5-1, with 12 bases fitting TRBD1. CDR3 length: 16 amino acids. Germline CDR1 reads SGHRS; CDR2 reads YFSETQ. The V segment lost 4 bases and the J segment 5 bases; nucleotides outside the gene matches: 9. CDR3 DNA: TGCGCCAGCAGCCTGCGGGACAGGGGGCGAGAAACTGAAGCTTTCTTT. Protein: CASSLRDRGRETEAFF. Looking up the rest from reference TRBV5-1 and TRBJ1-1 gives the full variable domain: KAGVTQTPRYLIKTRGQQVTLSCSPISGHRSVSWYQQTPGQGLQFLFEYFSETQRNKGNFPGRFSGRQFSNSRSEMNVSTLELGDSALYLCASSLRDRGRETEAFFGQGTRLTVV.

The chain combines TRBV20-1 with TRBJ2-5; 13 nucleotides align to TRBD2. Germline CDR1 reads DFQATT; CDR2 reads SNEGSKA (reference sequence). The CDR3 extends over 16 amino acids. After removal of 3 bases from V and 2 bases from J, the junction contained 6 bases not matched to a gene. The CDR3 DNA sequence: TGCAGTGCTAGTGATGGACTAGCGGGAGTTCAAGAGACCCAGTACTTC. Protein product: CSASDGLAGVQETQYF.

The chain links TRBV14 to TRBJ2-7, with D hard to call. Trimming removed 5 bases at V and 8 bases at J, with 13 bases between. The CDR3 covers 12 residues. Germline-derived CDR1 and CDR2 are SGHDN and FVKESK. Here the CDR3 reads CASSMRTPKQYF. CDR3 in DNA: TGTGCCAGCAGCATGCGAACGCCGAAGCAGTACTTC.

The chain couples TRBV10-1 to TRBJ2-1, with 10 nucleotides matching TRBD2. This CDR3 region has 16 residues. Trimming at V came to 2 bases and at J to 5 bases, leaving 6 bases not matched to a gene. Germline V gives CDR1 WNHNN, CDR2 SYGVQD (reference sequence). For the CDR3, the DNA is TGCGCCAGCAGTGAGACTAGCGGGACCTACAACAATGAGCAGTTCTTC. This gives the protein CASSETSGTYNNEQFF.

The chain links TRBV27 to TRBJ2-2; 8 bases are shared with TRBD1. J gave up 4 bases and V 5 bases, and 9 bases lay outside the gene matches. Germline V gives CDR1 MNHEY, CDR2 SMNVEV (reference sequence). The CDR3 spans 16 residues. The CDR3 protein is CASSPRQGKSTGELFF. DNA for the CDR3: TGTGCCAGCAGTCCGAGACAGGGGAAGAGCACCGGGGAGCTGTTTTTT.

V gene TRBV7-9 combines with J gene TRBJ1-3; TRBD1 might be the D (6 bases). The CDR3 spans 14 residues. Trimming shortened V by 8 bases and J by 3 bases, and 14 bases separated the two germline ends. Per germline, CDR1 SEHNR and CDR2 FQNEAQ (reference sequence). As DNA, the CDR3 is TGTGCCAGCGGTTCAGGGGCGAGTGGAAACACCATATATTTT. It translates to CASGSGASGNTIYF.

The chain has TRBV6-5 and TRBJ1-4; no clear D gene. Trimming cost V 5 bases and J 8 bases, with 3 bases left between them. Germline CDR1 is MNHEY and CDR2 is SVGAGI. The CDR3 is 10 residues long. The chain's CDR3 is CASSREKLFF. CDR3 in DNA: TGTGCCAGCAGTAGAGAAAAACTGTTTTTT.

The chain couples TRBV5-1 to TRBJ1-6; D is unclear. CDR3 length: 14 amino acids. The V gene's germline CDR1 is SGHRS and CDR2 YFSETQ. V was shortened by 4 bases and J by 11 bases, with 16 bases between the two germline ends. CDR3 protein: CASSEKPTTPPLHF. The CDR3 DNA reads TGCGCCAGCAGCGAGAAGCCGACAACCCCACCCCTCCACTTT. Together with reference TRBV5-1 and TRBJ1-6, the CDR3 gives the full variable domain: KAGVTQTPRYLIKTRGQQVTLSCSPISGHRSVSWYQQTPGQGLQFLFEYFSETQRNKGNFPGRFSGRQFSNSRSEMNVSTLELGDSALYLCASSEKPTTPPLHFGNGTRLTVT.

V and J are TRBV29-1 and TRBJ2-1, with 9 positions matching TRBD2. The CDR3 is 15 amino acids. After removal of 5 bases from V and 7 bases from J, the junction contained 12 bases not matched to a gene. Germline-derived CDR1 and CDR2 are SQVTM and ANQGSEA. CDR3 region: CSVHPLGREGNEQFF. CDR3 coding DNA: TGCAGCGTTCATCCTCTGGGGCGGGAGGGGAATGAGCAGTTCTTC.

The chain employs TRBV30 and TRBJ1-1; D might be TRBD1 (5 bases). This CDR3 spans 12 amino acids. Trimming took 2 bases from V and 5 from J, leaving 9 bases between them. Looked up from germline, CDR1 is GTSNPN and CDR2 is SVGIG (reference sequence). The CDR3 DNA is TGTGCCTGGAGTAGGGGAAGGACTGAAGCTTTCTTT. Amino acid sequence: CAWSRGRTEAFF.

The rearrangement links TRBV7-8 to TRBJ2-3; unclear D gene. Germline V gives CDR1 SGHVS, CDR2 FQNEAQ. V dropped 6 bases and J dropped 4 bases, with 14 bases sitting between them. This CDR3 is built from 14 residues. The CDR3 reads CASRRVRESDTQYF. Here the CDR3 DNA reads TGTGCCAGCAGACGGGTTCGAGAGTCAGATACGCAGTATTTT.

The chain has TRBV10-2 and TRBJ2-5; a weak D match, TRBD1 (6 bases). Germline loops: CDR1 WSHSY, CDR2 SAAADI. CDR3 length: 13 residues. V was shortened by 5 bases and J by 1 base, with 8 bases between the two germline ends. CDR3 sequence: CASSLQGQETQYF. CDR3 in DNA: TGCGCCAGCAGTTTACAGGGCCAAGAGACCCAGTACTTC.

The genes are TRBV12-3 or TRBV12-4 and TRBJ1-2, with 8 bases that match TRBD1. Trimming took 7 bases from V and 3 from J; bases not matched to a gene: 4. This CDR3 is built from 13 residues. The CDR3 reads CASTPTGDYGYTF. CDR3 DNA: TGTGCCAGCACTCCGACAGGGGACTATGGCTACACCTTC.

The genes are TRBV11-1 and TRBJ1-1, with TRBD1 matching 7 bases. CDR1 SGHAT and CDR2 FQDESV come from the germline V gene (reference sequence). With 1 base clipped from V and 4 bases from J, the junction kept 3 bases outside the gene matches. The CDR3 is 14 residues long. The CDR3 DNA sequence: TGTGCCAGCAGCTTAGTGGCAGGGGGCACTGAAGCTTTCTTT. Its protein is CASSLVAGGTEAFF. Full variable domain (outside the CDR3, taken from reference TRBV11-1 and TRBJ1-1): EAEVAQSPRYKITEKSQAVAFWCDPISGHATLYWYRQILGQGPELLVQFQDESVVDDSQLPKDRFSAERLKGVDSTLKIQPAELGDSAMYLCASSLVAGGTEAFFGQGTRLTVV.

The genes are TRBV3-1 (or the pseudogene TRBV3-2) and TRBJ1-5; the D is unclear. V lost 5 bases and J lost 9, with 14 bases in between. The CDR3 is made up of 13 amino acids. Germline values: CDR1 LGHDT, CDR2 YNNKEL (reference sequence). The CDR3 DNA sequence: TGTGCCAGCAGCGAAAGTGAAATTTCGCCCCAGCATTTT. It encodes CASSESEISPQHF.

The J gene is TRBJ1-2, the V gene TRBV28; the match to TRBD1 covers 12 bases. The V and J ends lost 3 bases and 8 bases, in that order; junction bases with no gene match: 4. The CDR3 runs 14 residues. Germline assignment: CDR1 MDHEN and CDR2 SYDVKM. CDR3 in amino acids: CASSFGTGGFGYTF. The DNA for the CDR3 is TGTGCCAGCAGTTTTGGGACAGGGGGCTTCGGCTACACCTTC.

The chain combines TRBV29-1 with TRBJ2-1; a possible D gene is TRBD2 (6 bases). This CDR3 region has 13 residues. CDR1 is SQVTM, CDR2 ANQGSEA, per germline. Trimming left V 1 base short and J 9 bases short, with 13 bases between. CDR3 in DNA: TGCAGCGTTGAAGGATGGAGGGCCGGTGAGCAGTTCTTC. Its protein is CSVEGWRAGEQFF.

This clone was counted once. The J gene is TRBJ1-1, the V gene TRBV24-1, with D possibly TRBD1 on 6 matching bases. CDR3 length: 15 amino acids. In germline, CDR1 is KGHDR, CDR2 SFDVKD. V dropped 4 bases and J dropped 1 base, with 12 bases sitting between them. In DNA, the CDR3 is TGTGCCACCAGTGAACCAGGGGTATCGAACACTGAAGCTTTCTTT. Translated, it gives CATSEPGVSNTEAFF.

This CDR3 is CASSQGQGESYGYTF. Here the CDR3 DNA reads TGTGCCAGCAGCCAAGGACAGGGAGAAAGCTATGGCTACACCTTC. The chain is built from TRBV4-2 and TRBJ1-2, with TRBD1 matching over 7 bases. Unmatched junction bases numbered 6, after V lost 1 base and J lost 4 bases. The CDR3 covers 15 residues. Per germline, CDR1 LGHNA and CDR2 YNFKEQ.

The rearrangement uses TRBV2 and TRBJ2-2; D gene unclear. In germline, CDR1 is SNHLY, CDR2 FYNNEI. V gave up 9 bases and J gave up 0 bases, with 8 bases separating them. CDR3 length equals 13 residues. The CDR3 DNA reads TGTGCCAGGGAAGTCGCGAACACCGGGGAGCTGTTTTTT. It translates to CAREVANTGELFF.

The chain links TRBV27 to TRBJ1-5; D call uncertain. Trimming cost V 1 base and J 4 bases, with 5 bases left between them. This CDR3 has 13 residues. The V gene's germline CDR1 is MNHEY and CDR2 SMNVEV (reference sequence). The DNA of the CDR3 is TGTGCCAGCAGTTTATTTCCAAATCAGCCCCAGCATTTT. It yields the protein CASSLFPNQPQHF.

This chain links TRBV6-2 or TRBV6-3 with TRBJ2-7; D remains unclear. Trimming took off 3 bases at V and 3 bases at J, with 6 bases between the two ends. Germline values: CDR1 MNHEY, CDR2 SVGEGT. The CDR3 runs to 12 residues. The CDR3 DNA follows: TGTGCCAGCAGTTATCCCGACTACGAGCAGTACTTC. Translation: CASSYPDYEQYF.

V gene TRBV7-9 combines with J gene TRBJ1-1, with 8 bases matching TRBD1. This CDR3 has 15 amino acids. The junction had 5 bases not matched to a gene; V was cut back by 4 bases and J by 1 base. Germline V gene lookup returns CDR1 SEHNR and CDR2 FQNEAQ (reference sequence). The CDR3 here is CASSYKTGENTEAFF. The CDR3 DNA is TGTGCCAGCAGCTACAAGACAGGGGAGAACACTGAAGCTTTCTTT.